Ten or more counts support the clone carrying this T cell receptor beta chain. What it binds is unknown. CDR1 and CDR2 from the germline V gene are DFQATT and SNEGSKA (reference sequence). The CDR3 is made up of 15 amino acids. J lost 4 bases, V lost 3 bases, and 3 bases had no gene match. These data belong to a study of T cells in Graves' hyperthyroidism and ophthalmopathy. The overall study: The initial diagnosis was the point when peripheral blood was collected, ahead of any treatment.

Amplification yielded TCR beta CDR3 regions, with RNA transcripts as the source. The HTBI primer set served for first-round RT-PCR of the TCR CDR3. TCRdb processed the multiplex PCR reads anew with MiXCR; each CDR3 protein has one entry. This table has 600,000 to 700,000 distinct CDR3 sequences, roughly 14% appearing once. Study results and caveats: Progression to ophthalmopathy was predicted a median of about six months early.

The sample consisted of blood. This rearrangement joins TRBV20-1 to TRBJ2-1, with 13 bases fitting TRBD2. This TCR was recovered from a middle-aged woman with Graves' ophthalmopathy. The CDR3 DNA follows: TGCAGTGCTAGCAGGACTAGCGGGAGTTACAATGAGCAGTTCTTC. Translating it yields CSASRTSGSYNEQFF.